Below, 10 T cell receptor beta chains from the same sample are listed, as sequenced in a study of cytomegalovirus exposure and HLA in healthy donors (TCRdb year 2017). The library was generated by the immunoSEQ multiplex PCR assay. For the multiplex PCR, a mixture combining 60 forward primers for TCR Vbeta segments and 13 reverse primers for TCR Jbeta segments was used. TCRdb took over this immuneACCESS table, retaining in-frame rearrangements with V and J assigned. Such tables are incomplete; in checked studies, under half of the missing clones stem from an unresolved V gene, and the remainder is unexplained. The sample profile shows more than 150,000 clones; about 77% of them were found once. Jointly, the top ten make up 2% to 2.5% of the sample. Sequenced material: PBMCs. The receptors here all came from a woman in her 30s in good health and CMV-seropositive.

The rearrangement uses TRBV29-1 and TRBJ2-5; tentative D call: TRBD2 (7 bases). V lost 1 base, J lost 5 bases, and 23 bases lay in between. The CDR3 loop spans 17 amino acids. Germline-derived CDR1 and CDR2 are SQVTM and ANQGSEA. The CDR3 region is CSVEAQGLRGAGETQYF. CDR3 bases: TGCAGCGTTGAAGCCCAGGGCCTACGGGGGGCCGGGGAGACCCAGTACTTC.

The chain couples TRBV30 to TRBJ1-2; D call uncertain. This CDR3 spans 13 amino acids. V was clipped by 3 bases and J by 2 bases, with 10 bases between them. Germline assignment: CDR1 GTSNPN and CDR2 SVGIG (reference sequence). In nucleotides, the CDR3 is TGTGCCTGGAGAGCGGACGGAAACTATGGCTACACCTTC. Its protein is CAWRADGNYGYTF.

The V gene is TRBV13, the J gene TRBJ2-3; 7 bases agree with TRBD2. The J segment lost 2 bases and the V segment lost 5 bases, leaving 10 bases of the junction unmatched. The V gene's germline CDR1 is PRHDT and CDR2 FYEKMQ (reference sequence). This CDR3 has 16 residues. CDR3 protein: CASSPDRGGNTDTQYF. The CDR3 coding sequence is TGTGCCAGCAGCCCCGATCGCGGGGGAAACACAGATACGCAGTATTTT.

For this clone: This same CDR3 is encoded by further DNA sequences in the sample. The gene calls are TRBV12-5 and TRBJ2-3, with TRBD1 matching 8 bases. The CDR3 has 14 residues. V gave up 4 bases and J gave up 1 base; unmatched junction bases: 1. Germline V gene lookup returns CDR1 LGHNT and CDR2 FRNRAP. The CDR3: CASGSGGGTDTQYF. The DNA for the CDR3 is TGTGCTAGTGGTTCAGGGGGCGGCACAGATACGCAGTATTTT. The whole variable domain, filled in from reference TRBV12-5 and TRBJ2-3, reads DARVTQTPRHKVTEMGQEVTMRCQPILGHNTVFWYRQTMMQGLELLAYFRNRAPLDDSGMPKDRFSAEMPDATLATLKIQPSEPRDSAVYFCASGSGGGTDTQYFGPGTRLTVL.

DNA for the CDR3: TGCGCCAGCAGCCAAGAAACGAAGGGAGGCAATCAGCCCCAGCATTTT. It yields the protein CASSQETKGGNQPQHF. This rearrangement joins TRBV4-1 to TRBJ1-5; D remains unclear. Germline CDR1 is MGHRA and CDR2 is YSYEKL. This CDR3 has 16 residues. Trimming took 0 bases from V and 2 from J, leaving 11 bases between them.

The CDR3: CASSQDIVGRSYNEQFF. In nucleotides, the CDR3 is TGTGCCAGCAGCCAAGATATCGTGGGGAGGTCCTACAATGAGCAGTTCTTC. This sequence joins TRBV14 and TRBJ2-1, with TRBD2 as a possible D gene (6 bases). V was cut by 0 bases and J by 1 base, with 13 bases left in between. Germline V lookup: CDR1 SGHDN, CDR2 FVKESK. The CDR3 runs to 17 residues.

The V call is TRBV9, the J call TRBJ1-3; 8 nucleotides match TRBD1. CDR3 length equals 17 residues. Per the germline V gene, CDR1 is SGDLS and CDR2 is YYNGEE. With 1 base clipped from V and 0 bases from J, the junction kept 6 bases outside the gene matches. Here the CDR3 reads CASSVRDRFFSGNTIYF. The CDR3 nucleotides are TGTGCCAGCAGCGTACGGGACAGGTTCTTCTCTGGAAACACCATATATTTT.

The V and J genes are TRBV7-2 and TRBJ2-2; the D is unclear. V was cut by 5 bases and J by 0 bases, with 10 bases left in between. The CDR3 is made up of 15 amino acids. Germline CDR1 and CDR2: SGHTA and FQGNSA. The CDR3 loop is CASSVAEPNTGELFF. The CDR3 coding sequence is TGTGCCAGCAGCGTTGCGGAACCGAACACCGGGGAGCTGTTTTTT.

This clone has just one count. The V and J genes are TRBV7-2 and TRBJ1-6, with 7 nucleotides matching TRBD1. There are 15 residues in the CDR3. V lost 5 bases and J lost 4; bases outside the gene matches: 5. Germline V gene data show CDR1 as SGHTA and CDR2 as FQGNSA. CDR3: CASSVSGQYNSPLHF. The CDR3 DNA follows: TGTGCCAGCAGCGTCTCGGGACAGTATAATTCACCCCTCCACTTT.

The CDR3 spells CASTRGSGRQETQYF. The CDR3 DNA follows: TGTGCCAGCACGCGGGGTAGCGGTCGTCAAGAGACCCAGTACTTC. The chain links TRBV6-1 to TRBJ2-5, with TRBD2 as a possible D gene (6 bases). CDR1 and CDR2 (germline): MNHNS, SASEGT. This CDR3 is 15 amino acids long. Between the trimmed V and J ends, which lost 7 bases and 2 bases, there was a span of 17 bases.